This T cell receptor beta chain was observed in a study of shared T cell receptors in the human thymus. The CDR3 is 11 amino acids in total, end residues counted. The V gene's germline CDR1 is PRHDT and CDR2 FYEKMQ (reference sequence). Only in-frame clones appear in the TCRdb table, and some are missing; sequencing was by immunoSEQ multiplex PCR. The sample contains about 380,000 clones, roughly 94% of which appear only once. As regards this clone: Because the CDR3 is missing its conserved closing phenylalanine or tryptophan, this is likely a read error. No DNA is shown, since the ends of the CDR3 on it are uncertain; the CDR3 is the one TCRdb lists.

Sequencing was carried out using thymocytes. V usage is TRBV13 and J usage is TRBJ2-7; the DNA was not used to check the table's D call, TRBD1. The receptor comes from a human donor. The CDR3 loop is CASRGIQGAND.